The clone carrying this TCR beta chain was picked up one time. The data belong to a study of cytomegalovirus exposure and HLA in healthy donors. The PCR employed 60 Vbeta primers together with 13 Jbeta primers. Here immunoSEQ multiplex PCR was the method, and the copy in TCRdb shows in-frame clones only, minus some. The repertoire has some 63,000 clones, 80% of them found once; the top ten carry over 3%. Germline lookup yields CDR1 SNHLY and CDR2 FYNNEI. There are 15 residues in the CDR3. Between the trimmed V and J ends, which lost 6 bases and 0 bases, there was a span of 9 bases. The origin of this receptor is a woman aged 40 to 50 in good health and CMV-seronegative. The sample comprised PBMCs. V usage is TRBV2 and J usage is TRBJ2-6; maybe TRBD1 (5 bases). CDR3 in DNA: TGTGCCAGCAGCCGACAGAGCTCTGGGGCCAACGTCCTGACTTTC. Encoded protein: CASSRQSSGANVLTF.